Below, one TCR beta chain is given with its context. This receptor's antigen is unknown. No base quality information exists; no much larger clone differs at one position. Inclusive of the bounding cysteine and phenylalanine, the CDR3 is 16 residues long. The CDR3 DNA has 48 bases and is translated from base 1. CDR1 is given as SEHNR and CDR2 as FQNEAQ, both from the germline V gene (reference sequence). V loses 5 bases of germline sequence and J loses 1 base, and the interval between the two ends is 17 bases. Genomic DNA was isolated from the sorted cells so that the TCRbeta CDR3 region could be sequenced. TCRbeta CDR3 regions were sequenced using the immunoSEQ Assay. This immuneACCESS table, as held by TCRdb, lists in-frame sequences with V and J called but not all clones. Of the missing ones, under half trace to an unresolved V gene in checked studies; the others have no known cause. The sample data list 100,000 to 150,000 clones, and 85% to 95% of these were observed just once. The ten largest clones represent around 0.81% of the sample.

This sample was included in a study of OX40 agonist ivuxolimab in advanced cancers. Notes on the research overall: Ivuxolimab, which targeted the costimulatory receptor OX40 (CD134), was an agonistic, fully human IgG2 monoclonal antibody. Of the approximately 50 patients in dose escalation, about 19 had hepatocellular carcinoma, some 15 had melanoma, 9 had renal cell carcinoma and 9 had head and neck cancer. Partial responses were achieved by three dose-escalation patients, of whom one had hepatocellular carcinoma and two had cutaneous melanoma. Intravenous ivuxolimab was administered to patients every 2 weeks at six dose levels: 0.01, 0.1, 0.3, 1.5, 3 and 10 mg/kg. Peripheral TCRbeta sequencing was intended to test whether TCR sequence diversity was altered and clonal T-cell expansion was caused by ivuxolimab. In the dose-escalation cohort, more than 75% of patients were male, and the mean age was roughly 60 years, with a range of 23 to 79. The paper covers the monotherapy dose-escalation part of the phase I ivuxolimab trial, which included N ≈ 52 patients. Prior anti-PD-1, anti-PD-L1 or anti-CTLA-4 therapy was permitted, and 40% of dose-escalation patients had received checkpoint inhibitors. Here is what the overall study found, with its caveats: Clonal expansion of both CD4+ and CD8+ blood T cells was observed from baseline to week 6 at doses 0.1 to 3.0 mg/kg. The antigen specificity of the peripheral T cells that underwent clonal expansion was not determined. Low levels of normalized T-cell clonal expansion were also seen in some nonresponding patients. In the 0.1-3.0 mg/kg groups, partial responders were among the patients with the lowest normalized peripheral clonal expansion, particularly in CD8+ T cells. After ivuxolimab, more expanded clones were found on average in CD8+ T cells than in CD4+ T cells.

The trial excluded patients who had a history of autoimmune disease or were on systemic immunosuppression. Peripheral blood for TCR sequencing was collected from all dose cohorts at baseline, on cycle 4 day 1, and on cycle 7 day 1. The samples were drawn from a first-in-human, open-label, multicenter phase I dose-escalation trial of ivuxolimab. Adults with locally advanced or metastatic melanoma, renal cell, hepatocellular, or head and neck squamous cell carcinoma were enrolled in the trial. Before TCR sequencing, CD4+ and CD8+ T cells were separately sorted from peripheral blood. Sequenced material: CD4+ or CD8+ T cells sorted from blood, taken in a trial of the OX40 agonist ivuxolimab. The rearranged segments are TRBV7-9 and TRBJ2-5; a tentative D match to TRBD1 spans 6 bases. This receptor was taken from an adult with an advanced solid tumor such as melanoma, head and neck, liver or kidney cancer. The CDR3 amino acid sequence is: CASSDPPGHVQETQYF. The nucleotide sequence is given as TGTGCCAGCAGCGATCCCCCGGGACACGTCCAAGAGACCCAGTACTTC. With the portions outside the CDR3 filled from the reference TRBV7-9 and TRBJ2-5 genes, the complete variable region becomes DTGVSQNPRHKITKRGQNVTFRCDPISEHNRLYWYRQTLGQGPEFLTYFQNEAQLEKSRLLSDRFSAERPKGSFSTLEIQRTEQGDSAMYLCASSDPPGHVQETQYFGPGTRLLVL.